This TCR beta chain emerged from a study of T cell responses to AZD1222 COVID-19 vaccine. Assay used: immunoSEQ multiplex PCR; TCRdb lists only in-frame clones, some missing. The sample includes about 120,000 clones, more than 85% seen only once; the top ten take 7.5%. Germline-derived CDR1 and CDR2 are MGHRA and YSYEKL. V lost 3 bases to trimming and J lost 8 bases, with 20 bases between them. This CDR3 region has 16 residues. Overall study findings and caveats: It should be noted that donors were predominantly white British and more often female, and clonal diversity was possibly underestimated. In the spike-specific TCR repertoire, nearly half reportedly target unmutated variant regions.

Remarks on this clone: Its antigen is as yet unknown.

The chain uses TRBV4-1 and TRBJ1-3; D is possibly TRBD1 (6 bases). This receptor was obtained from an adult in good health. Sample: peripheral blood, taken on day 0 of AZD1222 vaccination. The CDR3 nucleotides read TGCGCCAGCAGCCACCTACAGACAGGACCGATCGACACCATATATTTT. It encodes CASSHLQTGPIDTIYF.